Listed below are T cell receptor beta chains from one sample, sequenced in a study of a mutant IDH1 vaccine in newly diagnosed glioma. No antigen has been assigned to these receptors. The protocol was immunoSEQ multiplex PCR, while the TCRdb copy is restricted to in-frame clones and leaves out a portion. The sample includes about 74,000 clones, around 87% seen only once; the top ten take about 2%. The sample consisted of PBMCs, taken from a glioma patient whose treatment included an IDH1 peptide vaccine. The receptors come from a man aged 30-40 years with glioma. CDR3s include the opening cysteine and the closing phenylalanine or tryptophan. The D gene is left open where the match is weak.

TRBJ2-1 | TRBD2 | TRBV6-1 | TGTGCCAGCAGTGAGAGTACTAGCGGGAGGGAGCAGTTCTTC | CASSESTSGREQFF
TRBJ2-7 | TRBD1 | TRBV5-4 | TGTGCCAGCAGCGGCGGGGGACAGGGAACCTACGAGCAGTACTTC | CASSGGGQGTYEQYF
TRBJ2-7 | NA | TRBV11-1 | TGTGCCAGCAGCCAAGGTACCTACGAGCAGTACTTC | CASSQGTYEQYF
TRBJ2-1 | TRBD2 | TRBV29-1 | TGCAGCGATACTAGCGGACCCTACAATGAGCAGTTCTTC | CSDTSGPYNEQFF
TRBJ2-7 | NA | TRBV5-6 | TGTGCCAGCACCGAGGGACCCTACTCCTACGAGCAGTACTTC | CASTEGPYSYEQYF
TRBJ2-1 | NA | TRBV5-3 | TGTGCCAGAAGCTTGGGCGGGCCCTACCCCTACAATGAGCAGTTCTTC | CARSLGGPYPYNEQFF
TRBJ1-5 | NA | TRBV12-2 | TGTGCAAGTCGCCCTCCGGGAGGAGGGCGTCAGCCCCAGCATTTT | CASRPPGGGRQPQHF
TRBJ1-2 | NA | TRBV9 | TGTGCCAGCAGCGTATATGGGGAGGAGGGCAGGGCCGGTATGGGCTATGGCTACACCTTC | CASSVYGEEGRAGMGYGYTF
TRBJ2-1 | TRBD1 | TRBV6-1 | TGTGCCAGCAGTGAACAACCGGGACAGGGGTACAATGAGCAGTTCTTC | CASSEQPGQGYNEQFF
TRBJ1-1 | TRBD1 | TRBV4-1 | TGCGCCAGCAGCCTTCAAACCGGGACAGGGAACACTGAAGCTTTCTTT | CASSLQTGTGNTEAFF
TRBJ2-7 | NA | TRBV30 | TGTGCCTGGAATGGGGCCTACGAGCAGTACTTC | CAWNGAYEQYF
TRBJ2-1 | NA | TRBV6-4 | TGTGCCAGCAGTGAGGGCAATGAGCAGTTCTTC | CASSEGNEQFF
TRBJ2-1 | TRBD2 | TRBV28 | TGTGCCAGCCATTCCAGCGGGAGGCCAAAGAATGAGCAGTTCTTC | CASHSSGRPKNEQFF
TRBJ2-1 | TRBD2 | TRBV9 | TGTGCCAGCAGCCCCCGGGACTACCTAGAAAATGAGCAGTTCTTC | CASSPRDYLENEQFF
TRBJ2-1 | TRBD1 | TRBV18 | TGTGCCAGCTCACCGACCGGGACAGGGTTTGACAATGAGCAGTTCTTC | CASSPTGTGFDNEQFF
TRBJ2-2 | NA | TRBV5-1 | TGCGCCAGCAGCTTGAATATCGGACCGAACACCGGGGAGCTGTTTTTT | CASSLNIGPNTGELFF
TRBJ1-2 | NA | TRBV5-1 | TGCGCCAGCAGCTGGGGTGGTAGTGGCTACACCTTC | CASSWGGSGYTF